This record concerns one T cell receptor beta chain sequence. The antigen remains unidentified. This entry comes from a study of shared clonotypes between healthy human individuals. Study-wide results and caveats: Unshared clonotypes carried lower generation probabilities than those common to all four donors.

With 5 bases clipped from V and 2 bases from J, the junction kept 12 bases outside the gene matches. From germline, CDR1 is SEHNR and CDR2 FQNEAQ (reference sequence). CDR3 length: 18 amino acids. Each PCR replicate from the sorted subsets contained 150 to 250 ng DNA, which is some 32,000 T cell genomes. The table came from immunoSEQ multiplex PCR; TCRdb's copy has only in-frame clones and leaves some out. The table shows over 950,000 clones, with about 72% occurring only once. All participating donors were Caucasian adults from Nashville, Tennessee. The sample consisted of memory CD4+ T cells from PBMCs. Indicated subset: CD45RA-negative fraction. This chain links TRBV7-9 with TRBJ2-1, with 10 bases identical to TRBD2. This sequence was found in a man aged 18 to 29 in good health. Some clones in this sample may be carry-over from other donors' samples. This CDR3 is CASSQSRASGRTYNEQFF. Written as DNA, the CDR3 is TGTGCCAGCAGCCAATCTAGGGCTAGCGGGAGAACCTACAATGAGCAGTTCTTC.